This T cell receptor (beta chain) was captured in a study of beta chain features in type 1 diabetes. Whole-study findings and limits: The naive, central memory and Treg TCRB repertoires of patients appeared to be more similar to one another than those of healthy donors. Whatever favoring of shorter templates PCR might show would apply equally to patients and controls. There was a moderate but significant shortening of TCRB CDR3s in all four CD4+ subsets of Type 1 diabetes patients.

Expressed TCRB transcripts were sequenced after all isolated RNA was converted to cDNA. Naive, central memory and regulatory T cell samples came to a mean of approximately 4 million reads. This table comes from immunoSEQ multiplex PCR, and its TCRdb copy is limited to in-frame clones, with some not included. The table lists over 150,000 clones, about 7.9% of them singletons, with approximately 0.54% in the top ten. This clone was detected a few times. Antigen unknown. In germline, CDR1 is SNHLY, CDR2 FYNNEI. CDR3 length: 15 residues. V gave up 3 bases and J gave up 4 bases; unmatched junction bases: 5.

The TCR sequence derives from a man between 18 and 29 years old with type 1 diabetes. The sample taken for sequencing was central memory CD4+ T cells from blood. J is TRBJ1-5 and V is TRBV2, with 8 bases lining up with TRBD1. In DNA, the CDR3 is TGTGCCAGCAGTGACCGGACAGGGTGGAATCAGCCCCAGCATTTT. Its translation is CASSDRTGWNQPQHF.